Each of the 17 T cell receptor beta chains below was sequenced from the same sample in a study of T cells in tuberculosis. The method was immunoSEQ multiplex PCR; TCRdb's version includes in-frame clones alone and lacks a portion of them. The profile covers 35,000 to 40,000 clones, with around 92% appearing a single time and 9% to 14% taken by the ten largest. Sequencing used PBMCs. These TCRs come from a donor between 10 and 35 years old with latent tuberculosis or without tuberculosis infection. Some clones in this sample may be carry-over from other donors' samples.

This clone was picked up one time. Here the CDR3 DNA reads TGCGCCAGCAGCCAAGATTTCCAGGGTACTAACTATGGCTACACCTTC. The encoded protein is CASSQDFQGTNYGYTF. This sequence joins TRBV4-3 and TRBJ1-2; maybe TRBD1 (5 bases). Germline V gene sequence: CDR1 LGHNA, CDR2 YSLEER. CDR3 length: 16 residues. The V and J ends lost 0 bases and 0 bases respectively, with 11 bases between them.

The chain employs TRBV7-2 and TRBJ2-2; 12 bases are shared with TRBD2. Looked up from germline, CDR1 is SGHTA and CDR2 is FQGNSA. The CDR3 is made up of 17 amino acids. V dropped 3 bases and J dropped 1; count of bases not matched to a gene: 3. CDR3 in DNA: TGTGCCAGCAGCTTGACTAGCGGGGGTGAGAACACCGGGGAGCTGTTTTTT. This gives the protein CASSLTSGGENTGELFF. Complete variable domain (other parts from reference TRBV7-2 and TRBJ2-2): GAGVSQSPSNKVTEKGKDVELRCDPISGHTALYWYRQSLGQGLEFLIYFQGNSAPDKSGLPSDRFSAERTGGSVSTLTIQRTQQEDSAVYLCASSLTSGGENTGELFFGEGSRLTVL.

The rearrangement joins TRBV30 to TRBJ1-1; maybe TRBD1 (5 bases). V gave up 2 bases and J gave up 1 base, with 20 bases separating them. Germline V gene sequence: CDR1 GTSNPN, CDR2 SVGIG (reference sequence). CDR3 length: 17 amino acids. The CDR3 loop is CAWSNGGFKGWNTEAFF. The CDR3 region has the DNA TGTGCCTGGAGTAACGGGGGGTTTAAGGGTTGGAACACTGAAGCTTTCTTT. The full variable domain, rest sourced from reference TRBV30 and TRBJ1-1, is SQTIHQWPATLVQPVGSPLSLECTVEGTSNPNLYWYRQAAGRGLQLLFYSVGIGQISSEVPQNLSASRPQDRQFILSSKKLLLSDSGFYLCAWSNGGFKGWNTEAFFGQGTRLTVV.

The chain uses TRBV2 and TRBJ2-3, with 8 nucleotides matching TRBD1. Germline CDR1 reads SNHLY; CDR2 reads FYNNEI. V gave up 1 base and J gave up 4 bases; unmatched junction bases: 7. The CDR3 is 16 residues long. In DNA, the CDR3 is TGTGCCAGCAGTGAAGGGACAGGGCCCTTCCCAGATACGCAGTATTTT. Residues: CASSEGTGPFPDTQYF.

The CDR3 protein is CASRGTDGYTF. The CDR3 nucleotides read TGTGCCAGCAGGGGGACAGATGGCTACACCTTC. The V and J genes are TRBV21-1 and TRBJ1-2; TRBD1, the D gene given by the table, was not confirmed from the DNA. TRBV21-1 represents a pseudogene. CDR3 length equals 11 residues.

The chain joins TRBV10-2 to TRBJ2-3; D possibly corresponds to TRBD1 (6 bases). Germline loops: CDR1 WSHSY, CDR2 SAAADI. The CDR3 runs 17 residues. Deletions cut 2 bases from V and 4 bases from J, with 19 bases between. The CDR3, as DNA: TGCGCCAGCAGTGAGACCCCACAGGGAATCTCCCCAGATACGCAGTATTTT. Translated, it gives CASSETPQGISPDTQYF.

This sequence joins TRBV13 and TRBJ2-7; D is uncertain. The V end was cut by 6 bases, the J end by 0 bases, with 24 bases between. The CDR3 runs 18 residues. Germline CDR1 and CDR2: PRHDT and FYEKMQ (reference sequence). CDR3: CASSYMGISRINSYEQYF. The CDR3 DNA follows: TGTGCCAGCAGTTACATGGGCATATCACGAATAAACTCCTACGAGCAGTACTTC. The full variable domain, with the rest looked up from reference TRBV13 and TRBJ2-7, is AAGVIQSPRHLIKEKRETATLKCYPIPRHDTVYWYQQGPGQDPQFLISFYEKMQSDKGSIPDRFSAQQFSDYHSELNMSSLELGDSALYFCASSYMGISRINSYEQYFGPGTRLTVT.

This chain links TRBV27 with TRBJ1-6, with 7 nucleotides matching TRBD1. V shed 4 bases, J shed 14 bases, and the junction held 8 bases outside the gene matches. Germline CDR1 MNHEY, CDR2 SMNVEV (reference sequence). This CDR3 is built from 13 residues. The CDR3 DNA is TGTGCCAGCAGTTGGGCTTCCCAGGGGGCCCTCCACTTT. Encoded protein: CASSWASQGALHF.

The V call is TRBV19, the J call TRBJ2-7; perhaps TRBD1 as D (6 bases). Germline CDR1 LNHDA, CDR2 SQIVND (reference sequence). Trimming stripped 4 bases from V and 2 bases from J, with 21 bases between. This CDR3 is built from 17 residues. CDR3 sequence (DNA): TGTGCCAGTAGTACTCATCCCGGTGGGGGCCTACCCTACGAGCAGTACTTC. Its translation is CASSTHPGGGLPYEQYF.

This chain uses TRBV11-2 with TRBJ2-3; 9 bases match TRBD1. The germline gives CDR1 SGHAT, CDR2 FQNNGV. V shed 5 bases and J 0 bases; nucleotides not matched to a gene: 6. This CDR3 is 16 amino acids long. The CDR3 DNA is TGTGCCAGCAGCCTAAGACAGGGGGTTAGCACAGATACGCAGTATTTT. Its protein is CASSLRQGVSTDTQYF.

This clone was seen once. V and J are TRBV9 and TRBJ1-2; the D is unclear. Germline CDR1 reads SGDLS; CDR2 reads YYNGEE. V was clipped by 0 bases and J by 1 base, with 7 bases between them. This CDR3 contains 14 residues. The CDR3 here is CASSVGLFNYGYTF. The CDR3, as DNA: TGTGCCAGCAGCGTAGGTCTCTTTAACTATGGCTACACCTTC. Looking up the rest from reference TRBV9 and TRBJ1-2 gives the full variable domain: DSGVTQTPKHLITATGQRVTLRCSPRSGDLSVYWYQQSLDQGLQFLIQYYNGEERAKGNILERFSAQQFPDLHSELNLSSLELGDSALYFCASSVGLFNYGYTFGSGTRLTVV.

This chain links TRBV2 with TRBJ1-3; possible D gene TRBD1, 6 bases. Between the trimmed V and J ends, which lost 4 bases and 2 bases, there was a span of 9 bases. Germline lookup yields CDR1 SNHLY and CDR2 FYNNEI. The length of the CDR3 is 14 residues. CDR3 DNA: TGTGCCAGCAGTGCTGCAGGGGCTGGAAACACCATATATTTT. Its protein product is CASSAAGAGNTIYF.

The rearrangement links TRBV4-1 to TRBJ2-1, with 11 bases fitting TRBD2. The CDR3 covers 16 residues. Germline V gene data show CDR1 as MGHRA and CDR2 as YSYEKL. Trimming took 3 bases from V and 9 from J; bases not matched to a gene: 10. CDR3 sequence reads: CASSQPTSGDPSEQFF. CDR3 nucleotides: TGCGCCAGCAGCCAGCCGACTAGCGGGGACCCTAGTGAGCAGTTCTTC.

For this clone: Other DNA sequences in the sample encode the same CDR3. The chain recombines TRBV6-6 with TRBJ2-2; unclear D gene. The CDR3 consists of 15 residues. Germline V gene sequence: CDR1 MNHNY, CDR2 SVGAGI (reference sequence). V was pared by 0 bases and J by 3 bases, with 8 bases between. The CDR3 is CASSYSVQHTGELFF. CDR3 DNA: TGTGCCAGCAGTTACTCGGTACAGCACACCGGGGAGCTGTTTTTT.

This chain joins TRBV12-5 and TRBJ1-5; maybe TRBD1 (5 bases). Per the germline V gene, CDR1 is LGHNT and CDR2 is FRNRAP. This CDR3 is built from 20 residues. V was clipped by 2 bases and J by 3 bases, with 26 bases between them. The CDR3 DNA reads TGTGCTAGTGGTTTGACCTTTCGGGACGGGGACCGGCGGGACAATCAGCCCCAGCATTTT. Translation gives CASGLTFRDGDRRDNQPQHF.

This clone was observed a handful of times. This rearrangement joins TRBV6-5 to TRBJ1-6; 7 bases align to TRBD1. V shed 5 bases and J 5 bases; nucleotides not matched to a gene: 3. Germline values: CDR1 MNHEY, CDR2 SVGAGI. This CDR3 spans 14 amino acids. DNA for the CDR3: TGTGCCAGCAGTGTGGGACAGCATAATTCACCCCTCCACTTT. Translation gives CASSVGQHNSPLHF.

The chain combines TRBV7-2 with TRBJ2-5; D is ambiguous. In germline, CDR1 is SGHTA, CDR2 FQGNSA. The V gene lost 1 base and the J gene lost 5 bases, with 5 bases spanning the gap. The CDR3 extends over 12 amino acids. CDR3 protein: CASSLGRETQYF. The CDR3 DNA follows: TGTGCCAGCAGCTTAGGGCGGGAGACCCAGTACTTC.